The 27 T cell receptor beta chains listed next were all sequenced from one sample in a study of beta chain features in type 1 diabetes. Isolated RNA was reverse transcribed in full, so expressed TCRB transcripts were sequenced. Sequenced by immunoSEQ multiplex PCR; TCRdb stores in-frame clones only, minus some. The data show some 130,000 clones, around 8.8% seen once. Findings and limits, study-wide: Within each of all four CD4+ subsets, Type 1 diabetes patients had TCRB CDR3s that were moderately but significantly shorter.

The antigens of these receptors remain unknown. Sequenced sample: central memory CD4+ T cells from blood. These receptor sequences come from a man aged 25-40 years with type 1 diabetes.

This chain links TRBV30 with TRBJ2-7; TRBD1 matches at 9 bases. The CDR3 extends over 14 amino acids. Germline CDR1 GTSNPN, CDR2 SVGIG (reference sequence). With 1 base clipped from V and 4 bases from J, the junction kept 5 bases outside the gene matches. CDR3 amino acids: CAWSDTGGPYEQYF. The CDR3 nucleotides are TGTGCCTGGAGTGACACAGGGGGCCCGTACGAGCAGTACTTC.

The V gene is TRBV18, the J gene TRBJ1-4; D is uncertain. The CDR3 extends over 15 amino acids. Germline assignment: CDR1 KGHSH and CDR2 LQKENI. Trimming pared 0 bases from V and 6 bases from J, leaving 11 bases between. CDR3 residues: CASSPPGKSYEKLFF. CDR3 nucleotide sequence: TGTGCCAGCTCACCACCCGGGAAGTCTTATGAAAAACTGTTTTTT.

The table lists this clone with a few counts. This chain joins TRBV18 and TRBJ1-1; 9 nucleotides align to TRBD1. The length of the CDR3 is 16 residues. J lost 0 bases, V lost 4 bases, and 6 bases had no gene match. Germline loops: CDR1 KGHSH, CDR2 LQKENI. CDR3 DNA: TGTGCCAGCTCACTCACTCGGGACAGGGTGAACACTGAAGCTTTCTTT. Its protein is CASSLTRDRVNTEAFF.

This clone was detected ten times or more. The chain has TRBV5-6 and TRBJ2-1, with D perhaps TRBD2 (5 bases). Trimming shortened V by 0 bases and J by 9 bases, and 13 bases separated the two germline ends. The germline V gene has CDR1 SGHDT and CDR2 YYEEEE. The CDR3 extends over 14 amino acids. The chain's CDR3 is CASSLARLAFEQFF. The CDR3 bases are TGTGCCAGCAGCTTGGCCCGCCTAGCATTTGAGCAGTTCTTC.

In this sample, this clone turned up a few times. This chain uses TRBV5-6 with TRBJ2-5; 8 bases are shared with TRBD1. J was trimmed by 5 bases and V by 6 bases; bases with no gene match: 9. The CDR3 is 14 amino acids. Germline V gene sequence: CDR1 SGHDT, CDR2 YYEEEE. The CDR3 DNA sequence: TGTGCCAGCAACCTCGGACAGGGTGGGGAGACCCAGTACTTC. Amino acid sequence: CASNLGQGGETQYF.

This clone turned up a few times. The chain recombines TRBV5-1 with TRBJ1-5, with 11 bases identical to TRBD1. CDR3 length: 15 residues. The J segment lost 5 bases and the V segment lost 0 bases, leaving 1 base of the junction unmatched. Germline CDR1 and CDR2: SGHRS and YFSETQ. CDR3 sequence (DNA): TGCGCCAGCAGCTTGGGGACAGGGGGCCATCAGCCCCAGCATTTT. It is translated as CASSLGTGGHQPQHF.

This clone was counted a few times. The gene calls are TRBV30 and TRBJ1-1; no definite D call. Germline V gene lookup returns CDR1 GTSNPN and CDR2 SVGIG (reference sequence). The CDR3 has 12 amino acids. V lost 3 bases to trimming and J lost 5 bases, with 10 bases between them. This CDR3 is CAWSRSRTEAFF. The CDR3 region has the DNA TGTGCCTGGAGCAGGTCCAGGACTGAAGCTTTCTTT.

The chain uses TRBV6-6 and TRBJ1-1; D ambiguous. The CDR3 has 14 amino acids. With 2 bases removed from V and 1 base from J, the gap between germline ends came to 8 bases. The germline gives CDR1 MNHNY, CDR2 SVGAGI (reference sequence). Here the CDR3 DNA reads TGTGCCAGCAGTTACGAGTCGGGGAACACTGAAGCTTTCTTT. Its protein product is CASSYESGNTEAFF.

This clone was seen repeatedly, ten times or more. The V call is TRBV30, the J call TRBJ1-2, with a weak D call TRBD1 (6 bases). Deletions cut 4 bases from V and 4 bases from J, with 13 bases between. The germline V gene has CDR1 GTSNPN and CDR2 SVGIG (reference sequence). The CDR3 contains 13 residues. Written as DNA, the CDR3 is TGTGCCTGGACCATCAGGACAGCCTATGGCTACACCTTC. It specifies CAWTIRTAYGYTF.

V is TRBV18 and J is TRBJ1-1; 8 nucleotides agree with TRBD1. The CDR3 sequence is 14 residues long. The germline gives CDR1 KGHSH, CDR2 LQKENI. The V and J ends lost 3 bases and 7 bases, in that order; junction bases with no gene match: 7. CDR3 sequence (DNA): TGTGCCAGCTCACCTCAGGGGGCGGGAGTTGAAGCTTTCTTT. This gives the protein CASSPQGAGVEAFF. Based on the CDR3 plus reference TRBV18 and TRBJ1-1, the full variable domain is NAGVMQNPRHLVRRRGQEARLRCSPMKGHSHVYWYRQLPEEGLKFMVYLQKENIIDESGMPKERFSAEFPKEGPSILRIQQVVRGDSAAYFCASSPQGAGVEAFFGQGTRLTVV.

In DNA, the CDR3 is TGTGCCAGCAGGCTAAGACTAGCGGGGGCTTCCTACGAGCAGTACTTC. As protein: CASRLRLAGASYEQYF. The V call is TRBV7-4, the J call TRBJ2-7; 12 positions match TRBD2. The CDR3 is made up of 16 amino acids. The germline V gene has CDR1 SGHVT and CDR2 SQSDAQ. V lost 6 bases, J lost 1 base, and 7 bases stayed unmatched. The full variable domain, with the rest looked up from reference TRBV7-4 and TRBJ2-7, is GAGVSQSPRYKVAKRGRDVALRCDSISGHVTLYWYRQTLGQGSEVLTYSQSDAQRDKSGRPSGRFSAERPERSVSTLKIQRTEQGDSAVYLCASRLRLAGASYEQYFGPGTRLTVT.

This clone was detected a few times. The CDR3 loop is CASPQQPQHF. In DNA form, the CDR3 reads TGTGCCAGCCCACAGCAGCCCCAGCATTTT. This chain links TRBV21-1 with TRBJ1-5; the table calls TRBD1, which could not be checked here. TRBV21-1 is reported as a pseudogene. The CDR3 is made up of 10 amino acids.

J is TRBJ2-1 and V is TRBV7-2; 14 bases agree with TRBD2. V was pared by 4 bases and J by 10 bases, with 6 bases of the junction left unmatched. Germline V gives CDR1 SGHTA, CDR2 FQGNSA. The CDR3 length is 15 residues. CDR3 residues: CASSWGLAGAGEQFF. The CDR3 DNA reads as TGTGCCAGCAGCTGGGGACTAGCGGGGGCTGGGGAGCAGTTCTTC.

Turning to this clone: Compared with germline, one end of the junction differs, possibly owing to a read error. This sequence joins TRBV29-1 and TRBJ1-1, with unresolved D. The CDR3 totals 8 residues. Germline CDR1 is SQVTM and CDR2 is ANQGSEA. For the CDR3, the DNA is TGCAGCGTTGAGTACAGTCTCTTT. This translates into CSVEYSLF.

The chain carries TRBV11-2 and TRBJ1-1, with D maybe TRBD1 (5 bases). The CDR3 spans 14 residues. V was clipped by 2 bases and J by 3 bases, with 10 bases between them. Germline-derived CDR1 and CDR2 are SGHAT and FQNNGV. CDR3 loop: CASSLTATDTEAFF. The CDR3, as DNA: TGTGCCAGCAGCTTAACAGCGACAGACACTGAAGCTTTCTTT.

The DNA for the CDR3 is TGTGCCAGCAGCTCGGACTCCACAGATACGCAGTATTTT. It yields the protein CASSSDSTDTQYF. The chain uses TRBV5-5 and TRBJ2-3, with a possible D match to TRBD2 (5 bases). Trimming left V 3 bases short and J 2 bases short, with 7 bases between. The CDR3 loop spans 13 amino acids. CDR1 is SGHKS, CDR2 YYEKEE, per germline (reference sequence).

This clone was counted between two and nine times. This chain uses TRBV7-9 with TRBJ2-7, with D unclear. CDR3 length: 14 residues. Trimming stripped 1 base from V and 7 bases from J, with 14 bases between. The germline V gene has CDR1 SEHNR and CDR2 FQNEAQ (reference sequence). This chain's CDR3 is CASSLGAGITEQYF. Here the CDR3 DNA reads TGTGCCAGCAGCTTAGGAGCAGGCATTACAGAGCAGTACTTC. The full variable domain, its missing parts supplied by reference TRBV7-9 and TRBJ2-7, is DTGVSQNPRHKITKRGQNVTFRCDPISEHNRLYWYRQTLGQGPEFLTYFQNEAQLEKSRLLSDRFSAERPKGSFSTLEIQRTEQGDSAMYLCASSLGAGITEQYFGPGTRLTVT.

This clone was recorded a few times. The gene calls are TRBV29-1 and TRBJ1-4; the match to TRBD1 covers 9 bases. The V gene end was trimmed by 7 bases and the J gene end by 12 bases; junction bases not matched to a gene: 15. This CDR3 contains 14 residues. Germline assignment: CDR1 SQVTM and CDR2 ANQGSEA. CDR3 nucleotides: TGCAGCGCCATGCCGGGACAGGGAGGGGGGGAACTGTTTTTT. As protein: CSAMPGQGGGELFF.

A few counts support this clone. The gene calls are TRBV9 and TRBJ2-2; no firm D call. V gave up 0 bases and J gave up 4 bases, with 10 bases separating them. The germline V gene has CDR1 SGDLS and CDR2 YYNGEE. CDR3 length equals 15 residues. The CDR3 coding sequence is TGTGCCAGCAGCGTAGCCCCCGTCGTCACCGGGGAGCTGTTTTTT. Protein product: CASSVAPVVTGELFF. Full variable domain (missing parts from reference TRBV9 and TRBJ2-2): DSGVTQTPKHLITATGQRVTLRCSPRSGDLSVYWYQQSLDQGLQFLIQYYNGEERAKGNILERFSAQQFPDLHSELNLSSLELGDSALYFCASSVAPVVTGELFFGEGSRLTVL.

The sample holds a few counts of this clone. The genes are TRBV4-2 and TRBJ1-3; tentative D call: TRBD1 (6 bases). Germline V lookup: CDR1 LGHNA, CDR2 YNFKEQ. The CDR3 loop spans 15 amino acids. V lost 1 base and J lost 2, with 9 bases in between. The CDR3 region has the DNA TGTGCCAGCAGCCAAGTGACAGGCGCTGGAAACACCATATATTTT. Residues: CASSQVTGAGNTIYF.

The chain employs TRBV9 and TRBJ2-2, with 7 bases that match TRBD1. The CDR3 loop spans 16 amino acids. Germline V gene sequence: CDR1 SGDLS, CDR2 YYNGEE. The ends lost 5 bases at V and 7 bases at J; junction bases unmatched: 14. The CDR3 sequence: CASSGPTGMQGGELFF. The CDR3 nucleotides read TGTGCCAGCAGTGGACCGACAGGGATGCAGGGCGGGGAGCTGTTTTTT.

This clone was counted between two and nine times. The chain uses TRBV5-1 and TRBJ2-3, with TRBD2 as a possible D gene (6 bases). The CDR3 runs to 16 residues. Trimming pared 0 bases from V and 1 base from J, leaving 12 bases between. The germline CDR1 and CDR2 sequences are SGHRS and YFSETQ. CDR3 in amino acids: CASSLGLGGGTDTQYF. In DNA form, the CDR3 reads TGCGCCAGCAGCTTGGGGCTCGGGGGTGGCACAGATACGCAGTATTTT. The whole variable domain, remainder taken from reference TRBV5-1 and TRBJ2-3, is KAGVTQTPRYLIKTRGQQVTLSCSPISGHRSVSWYQQTPGQGLQFLFEYFSETQRNKGNFPGRFSGRQFSNSRSEMNVSTLELGDSALYLCASSLGLGGGTDTQYFGPGTRLTVL.

This clone has more than one count but fewer than ten. This is likely an artifact of a read error, given a far larger clone one base away. The same CDR3 is also encoded by other DNA sequences in this sample. The CDR3 region is CASSLSLAGSYNEQFF. As DNA, the CDR3 is TGTGCCAGCAGCTTGTCGCTAGCGGGGTCCTACAATGAGCAGTTCTTC. The chain joins TRBV5-4 to TRBJ2-1, with 9 bases fitting TRBD2. Germline lookup yields CDR1 SGHNT and CDR2 YYREEE (reference sequence). V dropped 1 base and J dropped 1; count of bases not matched to a gene: 3. The CDR3 spans 16 residues.

In its sample, this clone was seen a few times. This sequence joins TRBV6-5 and TRBJ1-6, with D maybe TRBD1 (6 bases). Germline CDR1 MNHEY, CDR2 SVGAGI. The V and J ends lost 5 bases and 16 bases respectively, with 21 bases between them. The CDR3 contains 14 residues. CDR3 protein: CASSSEGHTNELHF. CDR3 nucleotides: TGTGCCAGCAGTAGCGAGGGACACACCAATGAACTCCACTTT.

This sequence joins TRBV7-9 and TRBJ2-7; 8 bases are shared with TRBD2. J gave up 6 bases and V 5 bases, and 3 bases lay outside the gene matches. Germline CDR1 is SEHNR and CDR2 is FQNEAQ (reference sequence). The CDR3 sequence is 12 residues long. The CDR3 DNA sequence: TGTGCCAGCAGCCACGCGGGGGGCGAGCAGTACTTC. Translating gives CASSHAGGEQYF.

This clone was detected a few times. The rearrangement links TRBV4-2 to TRBJ2-2, with 7 nucleotides matching TRBD1. Germline V lookup: CDR1 LGHNA, CDR2 YNFKEQ. Germline trimming cut 0 bases from V and 6 bases from J; bases unmatched to any gene: 4. The length of the CDR3 is 15 residues. The CDR3 protein is CASSQDGTDPGELFF. In DNA form, the CDR3 reads TGTGCCAGCAGCCAAGACGGGACAGATCCCGGGGAGCTGTTTTTT.

CDR3 amino acids: CASSLAQKNTEAFF. Here the CDR3 DNA reads TGTGCCAGCAGCTTGGCACAGAAGAACACTGAAGCTTTCTTT. This chain uses TRBV5-6 with TRBJ1-1; D gene ambiguous. Deletions cut 0 bases from V and 1 base from J, with 7 bases between. The CDR3 consists of 14 residues. Germline V gene lookup returns CDR1 SGHDT and CDR2 YYEEEE.